This TCR beta chain stems from a study of T cells in tuberculosis. Study-wide background: In South Africa, adults with active tuberculosis were compared with IGRA-negative and latently infected IGRA-positive adolescents.

After removal of 5 bases from V and 6 bases from J, the junction contained 23 bases not matched to a gene. Per germline, CDR1 PRHDT and CDR2 FYEKMQ (reference sequence). The CDR3 is made up of 19 amino acids. Clones were sequenced by immunoSEQ multiplex PCR, and TCRdb holds only the in-frame ones, with some missing. The repertoire includes about 25,000 clones, roughly 92% of them detected once, and 15% to 20% sits in the top ten. V is TRBV13 and J is TRBJ1-2; 8 positions match TRBD1. Input material: PBMCs. This TCR was sampled from a donor between 10 and 35 years old with latent tuberculosis or without tuberculosis infection. Some clones in this sample may be carry-over from other donors' samples. The chain's CDR3 is CASSRKSRDRMIGGNGYTF. The CDR3 coding sequence is TGTGCCAGCAGCCGCAAATCCCGGGACAGGATGATCGGAGGAAATGGCTACACCTTC.